These 16 T cell receptor beta chains were sequenced from one sample in a study of PD-1 blockade in classical Hodgkin lymphoma. Exposure to brentuximab vedotin varied, and each patient had relapsed following autologous stem cell transplantation. Some clones are missing from TCRdb's copy, which holds only in-frame ones; the method was immunoSEQ multiplex PCR. The sample consists of 89,000 or so clones, 92% of them appearing once. This specimen was peripheral blood mononuclear cells (PBMCs), taken before the second cycle of nivolumab. The receptor source for this set is a human donor with classical Hodgkin lymphoma.

V usage is TRBV27 and J usage is TRBJ2-3, with 8 bases fitting TRBD2. V was pared by 7 bases and J by 0 bases, with 6 bases of the junction left unmatched. CDR1 and CDR2 from the germline V gene are MNHEY and SMNVEV (reference sequence). The CDR3 runs to 15 residues. Written as DNA, the CDR3 is TGTGCCAGCATCTCCGCTAGCGGGAGCACAGATACGCAGTATTTT. Translating gives CASISASGSTDTQYF.

V usage is TRBV6-5 and J usage is TRBJ1-2; no firm D call. This CDR3 comprises 14 residues. The germline CDR1 and CDR2 sequences are MNHEY and SVGAGI. V was pared by 6 bases and J by 1 base, with 12 bases between. CDR3: CASRSRGNNYGYTF. As DNA, the CDR3 is TGTGCCAGCAGGAGCCGGGGTAATAACTATGGCTACACCTTC.

The chain uses TRBV5-1 and TRBJ1-2; TRBD1 agrees at 7 bases. This CDR3 has 14 amino acids. Trimming at V came to 3 bases and at J to 5 bases, leaving 7 bases not matched to a gene. Germline CDR1 SGHRS, CDR2 YFSETQ. CDR3 in DNA: TGCGCCAGCAGCTCCTCCGGGACAGTTTATGGCTACACCTTC. Translating it yields CASSSSGTVYGYTF.

This clone was seen a single time. This chain connects TRBV5-1 to TRBJ2-3, with 9 bases matching TRBD1. V lost 4 bases to trimming and J lost 7 bases; unmatched junction nucleotides: 13. CDR1 SGHRS and CDR2 YFSETQ come from the germline V gene. The CDR3 contains 16 residues. CDR3 in amino acids: CASSQLQGAKANTQYF. The CDR3 DNA sequence: TGCGCCAGCAGCCAGTTACAGGGGGCTAAGGCAAATACGCAGTATTTT. The entire variable domain, with the rest obtained from reference TRBV5-1 and TRBJ2-3, is as follows: KAGVTQTPRYLIKTRGQQVTLSCSPISGHRSVSWYQQTPGQGLQFLFEYFSETQRNKGNFPGRFSGRQFSNSRSEMNVSTLELGDSALYLCASSQLQGAKANTQYFGPGTRLTVL.

This CDR3 is CAISDRTGSGELFF. DNA of the CDR3: TGTGCCATCAGTGATCGGACAGGGTCCGGGGAGCTGTTTTTT. The chain joins TRBV10-3 to TRBJ2-2, with TRBD1 matching over 8 bases. CDR1 ENHRY and CDR2 SYGVKD come from the germline V gene. The CDR3 loop spans 14 amino acids. The V gene end was trimmed by 3 bases and the J gene end by 6 bases; junction bases not matched to a gene: 3.

The V call is TRBV6-4, the J call TRBJ1-2, with a weak D call TRBD1 (5 bases). The CDR3 consists of 14 residues. Trimming took off 6 bases at V and 6 bases at J, with 17 bases between the two ends. From germline, CDR1 is MRHNA and CDR2 SNTAGT. The CDR3 is CASRADGTMHGYTF. CDR3 in DNA: TGTGCCAGCAGAGCCGACGGGACTATGCATGGCTACACCTTC.

The DNA for the CDR3 is TGTGCCAGCAGTCTGGACAGGGTGGGAACTGAAGCTTTCTTT. Protein: CASSLDRVGTEAFF. This sequence joins TRBV28 and TRBJ1-1; TRBD1 aligns across 8 bases. The CDR3 extends over 14 amino acids. Germline-derived CDR1 and CDR2 are MDHEN and SYDVKM. With V trimmed by 5 bases and J by 5 bases, 7 bases remained unmatched.

This sequence joins TRBV19 and TRBJ1-2, with TRBD1 matching over 8 bases. The CDR3 sequence is 13 residues long. V lost 5 bases to trimming and J lost 8 bases; unmatched junction nucleotides: 7. Germline CDR1 is LNHDA and CDR2 is SQIVND (reference sequence). DNA for the CDR3: TGTGCCAGTAGTGAGTGGCCAGGGGGCGGCTACACCTTC. It codes for CASSEWPGGGYTF. The full variable domain, with the rest looked up from reference TRBV19 and TRBJ1-2, is DGGITQSPKYLFRKEGQNVTLSCEQNLNHDAMYWYRQDPGQGLRLIYYSQIVNDFQKGDIAEGYSVSREKKESFPLTVTSAQKNPTAFYLCASSEWPGGGYTFGSGTRLTVV.

The chain combines TRBV5-5 with TRBJ2-2, with D possibly being TRBD2 (6 bases). With 4 bases removed from V and 0 bases from J, the gap between germline ends came to 22 bases. Germline V gene sequence: CDR1 SGHKS, CDR2 YYEKEE (reference sequence). The CDR3 sequence is 19 residues long. The CDR3: CASSDLRGKRRTNTGELFF. The CDR3 DNA reads as TGTGCCAGCAGCGACCTCCGGGGGAAGCGGCGGACGAACACCGGGGAGCTGTTTTTT.

This sequence joins TRBV5-1 and TRBJ2-3; 11 nucleotides align to TRBD2. The V and J ends lost 0 bases and 4 bases, in that order; junction bases with no gene match: 4. The V gene's germline CDR1 is SGHRS and CDR2 YFSETQ. There are 16 residues in the CDR3. The CDR3 protein is CASSLVLAGVSDTQYF. For the CDR3, the DNA is TGCGCCAGCAGCTTGGTACTAGCGGGAGTTTCAGATACGCAGTATTTT.

The CDR3: CASSSQYSNQPQHF. Here the CDR3 DNA reads TGTGCCAGCAGTTCCCAGTATAGCAATCAGCCCCAGCATTTT. The V gene is TRBV6-1, the J gene TRBJ1-5; D remains ambiguous. The V and J ends lost 5 bases and 0 bases respectively, with 8 bases between them. The V gene's germline CDR1 is MNHNS and CDR2 SASEGT. The CDR3 covers 14 residues.

This clone has just one count. V is TRBV7-3 and J is TRBJ2-3, with a weak D call TRBD2 (5 bases). The CDR3 runs to 14 residues. Trimming removed 5 bases at V and 7 bases at J, with 16 bases between. Per the germline V gene, CDR1 is SGHTA and CDR2 is FQGTGA. The CDR3 loop is CASSRLREPNTQYF. The DNA for the CDR3 is TGTGCCAGCAGCCGGCTAAGGGAGCCAAATACGCAGTATTTT.

V is TRBV28 and J is TRBJ2-2; D unresolved. Trimming removed 3 bases at V and 7 bases at J, with 12 bases between. Germline V gives CDR1 MDHEN, CDR2 SYDVKM. The CDR3 has 14 amino acids. As DNA, the CDR3 is TGTGCCAGCAGTTTCCCAGGCGGCAGCGGGGAGCTGTTTTTT. Residues: CASSFPGGSGELFF.

The chain couples TRBV28 to TRBJ2-5; D may be TRBD2 (5 bases). V was pared by 5 bases and J by 1 base, with 14 bases between. Germline CDR1 MDHEN, CDR2 SYDVKM. This CDR3 contains 15 residues. The CDR3 DNA reads TGTGCCAGCAGTGACACTACGGGATTCCAAGAGACCCAGTACTTC. Translating it yields CASSDTTGFQETQYF.

This clone was seen a few times. V is TRBV27 and J is TRBJ1-2; no definite D call. The CDR3 length is 13 residues. V was clipped by 3 bases and J by 7 bases, with 12 bases between them. Germline V gene data show CDR1 as MNHEY and CDR2 as SMNVEV (reference sequence). This CDR3 reads CASSFLNTGGYTF. In nucleotides, the CDR3 is TGTGCCAGCAGTTTTTTGAATACGGGTGGCTACACCTTC.

This sequence joins TRBV4-1 and TRBJ2-1; D perhaps matches TRBD2 (6 bases). The CDR3 runs to 17 residues. The V gene's germline CDR1 is MGHRA and CDR2 YSYEKL. Trimming removed 0 bases from V and 14 bases from J, with 26 bases in between. The CDR3 region has the DNA TGCGCCAGCAGCCAAGATCACACGGGTCCAAATAAGCCGGGGGAGTTCTTC. Translated: CASSQDHTGPNKPGEFF.